This T cell receptor (beta chain) was observed in a study of response to subunit inactivated influenza vaccine. Study-level points and caveats: Each seasonal influenza vaccination recruits few new T cells, the authors suggested.

This clonotype was seen repeatedly, ten times or more. Antigen specificity is unknown. V lost 3 bases to trimming and J lost 3 bases, with 12 bases between them. CDR3 size: 14 residues. The germline V gene has CDR1 MDHEN and CDR2 SYDVKM. Each CDR3 protein gets one entry after TCRdb re-called the RT-PCR reads with MiXCR. The repertoire holds hundreds of thousands of distinct CDR3 sequences, with roughly 11% as singletons. The TCR was taken from a man between 50 and 59 years old who received an inactivated influenza vaccine. This chain connects TRBV28 to TRBJ2-7; D is uncertain. Specimen: PBMCs from blood, collected about 6 weeks after vaccination. The CDR3 coding sequence is TGTGCCAGCAGTTTCACCACCAGAAGCTACGAGCAGTACTTC. Amino acid sequence: CASSFTTRSYEQYF.